This T cell receptor beta chain was found in a study of T cell responses to AZD1222 COVID-19 vaccine. Whole-study findings and limits: Among spike-specific TCRs, nearly half reportedly target unmutated variant regions. Only a handful of AZD1222 recipients, more than five in all, had baseline seropositivity. Researchers report vaccine-associated CD4 TCRs spanning spike, with dominance at 160-218 and 743-854.

This CDR3 spans 13 amino acids. V was cut by 3 bases and J by 2 bases, with 8 bases left in between. Per germline, CDR1 SGHAT and CDR2 FQNNGV. Clones were read by immunoSEQ multiplex PCR, and TCRdb kept only the in-frame ones, dropping some. The sample holds tens of thousands of clones, roughly 84% seen once. Points on this clone: Antigen unknown.

The TCR was taken from an adult in good health. Sequenced here: peripheral blood, sampled on day 0 of AZD1222 vaccination. The chain has TRBV11-2 and TRBJ2-7; D ambiguous. CDR3 protein: CASSLGFTYEQYF. CDR3 coding DNA: TGTGCCAGCAGCTTGGGGTTTACCTACGAGCAGTACTTC.